The clone carrying this T cell receptor (beta chain) was recorded only once. The data belong to a study of T cell responses to AZD1222 COVID-19 vaccine. The protocol was immunoSEQ multiplex PCR, while the TCRdb copy is restricted to in-frame clones and leaves out a portion. This sample has about 96,000 clones, with 70% to 90% found just once. The CDR3 totals 14 residues. Germline assignment: CDR1 SGHDT and CDR2 YYEEEE. V lost 6 bases to trimming and J lost 4 bases; unmatched junction nucleotides: 6. This sequence joins TRBV5-6 and TRBJ2-1; 8 bases line up with TRBD1. Sequenced material: peripheral blood, taken on day 0 of AZD1222 vaccination. The source is an adult in good health. The CDR3, as DNA: TGTGCCAGCATCCCGAGGACAGGGTACAATGAGCAGTTCTTC. Translating it yields CASIPRTGYNEQFF.